These 2 T cell receptor beta chains were all obtained from the same sample, sequenced in a study of vaccination effects on CD4 cells after COVID-19. Antigen specificity for these receptors is unknown. Sequenced by immunoSEQ multiplex PCR; TCRdb stores in-frame clones only, minus some. Found here are about 74,000 clones, around 77% of them singletons; the top ten hold approximately 2%. Having been cultured for approximately ten days, the cells underwent CD4+ T cell isolation. The material was CD4+ T cells from PBMCs cultured without peptide, obtained before COVID-19 vaccination. The receptor source for this set is a human donor who received a COVID-19 vaccine.

The chain joins TRBV6-5 to TRBJ1-2; D is uncertain. CDR3 length: 14 amino acids. V lost 7 bases, J lost 2 bases, and 14 bases lay in between. Germline V gene data show CDR1 as MNHEY and CDR2 as SVGAGI. CDR3 protein: CASNPRAPNYGYTF. CDR3 DNA: TGTGCCAGCAACCCCCGAGCGCCGAACTATGGCTACACCTTC.

The CDR3: CASSVDINPGYEQYV. The CDR3 bases are TGTGCCAGCAGTGTGGACATAAACCCAGGATACGAGCAGTACGTC. The chain has TRBV6-4 and TRBJ2-7, with D maybe TRBD1 (5 bases). The germline V gene encodes CDR1 MRHNA and CDR2 SNTAGT. The CDR3 runs 15 residues. V was cut by 4 bases and J by 4 bases, with 17 bases left in between.